This T cell receptor beta chain was captured by sequencing in a study of cytomegalovirus exposure and HLA in healthy donors. Notes on this clone: As yet, its antigen is unknown.

Researchers ran the PCR with 60 Vbeta and 13 Jbeta primers. TCRdb keeps only in-frame clones here, not all; method: immunoSEQ multiplex PCR. This sample has 150,000 or so clones; 60% to 80% occur once, and the top ten carry 14%. Study findings and constraints: Some V segments, TRBV6-2 and TRBV6-3 among them, were indistinguishable and were therefore excluded.

V was shortened by 2 bases and J by 10 bases, with 32 bases between the two germline ends. The CDR3 is made up of 18 amino acids. Per the germline V gene, CDR1 is GTSNPN and CDR2 is SVGIG (reference sequence). The sequencing sample was made of PBMCs. The J gene is TRBJ2-5, the V gene TRBV30; a weak D match, TRBD2 (5 bases). This receptor was taken from a woman in her forties in good health and CMV-seronegative. The CDR3 nucleotides are TGTGCCTGGAGTTTGAGAGGGCTAAGAGTGGGCGAAACGAGAAACCAGTACTTC. This codes for CAWSLRGLRVGETRNQYF.